This T cell receptor (beta chain) was recovered during a study of cytomegalovirus exposure and HLA in healthy donors. This PCR relied on a set of 60 Vbeta primers and 13 Jbeta primers. TCRdb keeps only in-frame clones here, not all; method: immunoSEQ multiplex PCR. This sample carries about 160,000 clones, approximately 84% of them seen once, and the ten largest clones take 2% to 2.5%. V was cut by 0 bases and J by 7 bases, with 7 bases left in between. Germline V lookup: CDR1 MNHEY, CDR2 SVGAGI. The CDR3 runs 13 residues. The sequenced material came from PBMCs. This clonotype was sampled from a young man in good health and CMV-seropositive. The gene calls are TRBV6-5 and TRBJ2-1; no clear D. The chain's CDR3 is CASSYSGRNEQFF. As DNA, the CDR3 is TGTGCCAGCAGTTACTCGGGCCGGAATGAGCAGTTCTTC.